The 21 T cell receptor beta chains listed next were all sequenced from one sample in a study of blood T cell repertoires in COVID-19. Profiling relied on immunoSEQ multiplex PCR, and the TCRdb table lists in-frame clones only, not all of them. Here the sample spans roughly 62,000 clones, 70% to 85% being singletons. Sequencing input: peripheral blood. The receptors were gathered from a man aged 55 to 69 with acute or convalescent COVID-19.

The CDR3 DNA is TGCGCCAGCAGCGTGACGGGGGAGACCCAGTACTTC. It translates to CASSVTGETQYF. The J gene is TRBJ2-5, the V gene TRBV5-1, with a tentative D call TRBD2 (5 bases). The CDR3 consists of 12 residues. V lost 4 bases and J 5 bases, leaving 9 bases between the germline ends. Germline CDR1 SGHRS, CDR2 YFSETQ.

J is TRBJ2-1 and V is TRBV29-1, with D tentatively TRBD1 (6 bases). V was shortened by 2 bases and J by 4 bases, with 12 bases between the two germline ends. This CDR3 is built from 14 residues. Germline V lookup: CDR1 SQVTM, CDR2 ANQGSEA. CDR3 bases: TGCAGCGTTGAAACCGGGACACTATACAATGAGCAGTTCTTC. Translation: CSVETGTLYNEQFF.

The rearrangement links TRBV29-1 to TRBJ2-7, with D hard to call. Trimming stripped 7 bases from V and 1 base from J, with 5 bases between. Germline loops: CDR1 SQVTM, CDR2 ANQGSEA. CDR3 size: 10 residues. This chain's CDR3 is CSAGSYEQYF. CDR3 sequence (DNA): TGCAGCGCCGGGTCCTACGAGCAGTACTTC.

For the CDR3, the DNA is TGTGCCAGTAGTATTGCACAGGAGAGACTTAACTATGGCTACACCTTC. Translated: CASSIAQERLNYGYTF. The chain uses TRBV19 and TRBJ1-2; tentative D call: TRBD1 (5 bases). CDR1 is LNHDA and CDR2 is SQIVND in the germline V gene (reference sequence). CDR3 length equals 16 residues. The V end was cut by 3 bases, the J end by 1 base, with 15 bases between.

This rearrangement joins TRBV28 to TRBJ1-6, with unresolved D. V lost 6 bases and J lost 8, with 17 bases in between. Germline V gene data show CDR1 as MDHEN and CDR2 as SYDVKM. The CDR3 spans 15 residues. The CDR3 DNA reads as TGTGCCAGCAGGCCTAAGGCGGCGGTATATTCACCCCTCCACTTT. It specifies CASRPKAAVYSPLHF.

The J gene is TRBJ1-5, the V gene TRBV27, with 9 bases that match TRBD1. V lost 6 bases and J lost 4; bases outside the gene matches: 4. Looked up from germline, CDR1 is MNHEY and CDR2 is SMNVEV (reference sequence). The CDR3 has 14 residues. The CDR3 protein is CASSRDRDNQPQHF. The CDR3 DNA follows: TGTGCCAGCAGCCGGGACAGGGATAATCAGCCCCAGCATTTT.

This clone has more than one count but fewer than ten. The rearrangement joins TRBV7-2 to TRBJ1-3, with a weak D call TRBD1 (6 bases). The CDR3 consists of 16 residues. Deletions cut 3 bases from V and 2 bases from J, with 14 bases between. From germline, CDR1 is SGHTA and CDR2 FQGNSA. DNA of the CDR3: TGTGCCAGCAGCTTGCGGTCAGGGGTTGCTGGAAACACCATATATTTT. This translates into CASSLRSGVAGNTIYF.

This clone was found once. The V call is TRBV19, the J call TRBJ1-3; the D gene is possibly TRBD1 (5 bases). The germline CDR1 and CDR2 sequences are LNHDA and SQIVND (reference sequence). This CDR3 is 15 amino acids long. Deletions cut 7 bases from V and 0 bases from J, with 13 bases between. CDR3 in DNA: TGTGCCAGTATGACCGACAGAAACTCTGGAAACACCATATATTTT. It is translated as CASMTDRNSGNTIYF.

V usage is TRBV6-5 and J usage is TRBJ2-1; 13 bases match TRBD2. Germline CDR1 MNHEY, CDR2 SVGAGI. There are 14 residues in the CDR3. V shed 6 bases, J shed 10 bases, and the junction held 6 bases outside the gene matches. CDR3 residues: CASSLGLAGDEQFF. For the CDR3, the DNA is TGTGCCAGCAGCCTCGGACTAGCGGGGGACGAGCAGTTCTTC.

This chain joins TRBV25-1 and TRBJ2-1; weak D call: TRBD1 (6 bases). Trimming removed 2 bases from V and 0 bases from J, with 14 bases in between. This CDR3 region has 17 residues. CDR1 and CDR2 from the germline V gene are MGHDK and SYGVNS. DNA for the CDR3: TGTGCCAGCAGTGAAATCGGCAGGGGCCACTCCTACAATGAGCAGTTCTTC. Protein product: CASSEIGRGHSYNEQFF.

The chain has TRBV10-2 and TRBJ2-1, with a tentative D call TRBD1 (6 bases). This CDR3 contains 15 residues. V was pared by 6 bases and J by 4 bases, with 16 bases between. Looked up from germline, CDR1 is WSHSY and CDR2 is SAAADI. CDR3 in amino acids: CASRPRGGTYNEQFF. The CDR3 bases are TGCGCCAGCAGGCCCCGAGGGGGTACTTACAATGAGCAGTTCTTC.

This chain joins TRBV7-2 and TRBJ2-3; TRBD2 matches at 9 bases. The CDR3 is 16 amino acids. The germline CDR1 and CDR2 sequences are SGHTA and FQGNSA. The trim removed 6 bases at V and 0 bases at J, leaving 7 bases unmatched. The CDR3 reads CASRRAGGLSTDTQYF. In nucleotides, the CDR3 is TGTGCCAGCAGGAGAGCGGGGGGCCTGAGCACAGATACGCAGTATTTT.

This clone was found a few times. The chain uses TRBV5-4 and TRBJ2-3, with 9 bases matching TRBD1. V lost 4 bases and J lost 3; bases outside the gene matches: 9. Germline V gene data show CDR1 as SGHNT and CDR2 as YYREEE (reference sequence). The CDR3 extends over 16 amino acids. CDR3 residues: CASSAVPGQGTDTQYF. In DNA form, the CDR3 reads TGTGCCAGCAGCGCTGTCCCGGGACAGGGAACAGATACGCAGTATTTT. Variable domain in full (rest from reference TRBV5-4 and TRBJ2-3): ETGVTQSPTHLIKTRGQQVTLRCSSQSGHNTVSWYQQALGQGPQFIFQYYREEENGRGNFPPRFSGLQFPNYSSELNVNALELDDSALYLCASSAVPGQGTDTQYFGPGTRLTVL.

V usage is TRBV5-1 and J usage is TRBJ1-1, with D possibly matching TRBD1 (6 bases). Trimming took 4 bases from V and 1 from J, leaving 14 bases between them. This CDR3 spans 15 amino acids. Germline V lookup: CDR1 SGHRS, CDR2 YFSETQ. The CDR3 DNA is TGCGCCAGCAGCAGGGACGGACAGCCGAACACTGAAGCTTTCTTT. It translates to CASSRDGQPNTEAFF. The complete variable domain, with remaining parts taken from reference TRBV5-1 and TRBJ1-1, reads KAGVTQTPRYLIKTRGQQVTLSCSPISGHRSVSWYQQTPGQGLQFLFEYFSETQRNKGNFPGRFSGRQFSNSRSEMNVSTLELGDSALYLCASSRDGQPNTEAFFGQGTRLTVV.

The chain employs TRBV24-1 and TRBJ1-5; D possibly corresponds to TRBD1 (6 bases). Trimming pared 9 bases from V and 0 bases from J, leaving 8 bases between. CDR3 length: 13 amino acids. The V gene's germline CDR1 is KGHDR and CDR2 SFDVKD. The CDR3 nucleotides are TGTGCCACCGCGGACAGTAGCAATCAGCCCCAGCATTTT. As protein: CATADSSNQPQHF.

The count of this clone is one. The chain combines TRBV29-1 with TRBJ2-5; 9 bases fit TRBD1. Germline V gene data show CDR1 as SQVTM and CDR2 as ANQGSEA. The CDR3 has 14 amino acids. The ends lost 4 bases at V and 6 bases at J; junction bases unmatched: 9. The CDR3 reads CSVGSGTGSKTQYF. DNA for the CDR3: TGCAGCGTTGGATCGGGGACAGGGTCTAAGACCCAGTACTTC.

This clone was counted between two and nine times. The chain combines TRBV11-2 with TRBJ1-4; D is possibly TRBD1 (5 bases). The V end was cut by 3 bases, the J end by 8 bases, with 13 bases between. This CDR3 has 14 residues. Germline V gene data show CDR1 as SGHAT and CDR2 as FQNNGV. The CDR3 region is CASSLFQGGEKLFF. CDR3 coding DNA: TGTGCCAGCAGCTTGTTCCAGGGAGGGGAAAAACTGTTTTTT.

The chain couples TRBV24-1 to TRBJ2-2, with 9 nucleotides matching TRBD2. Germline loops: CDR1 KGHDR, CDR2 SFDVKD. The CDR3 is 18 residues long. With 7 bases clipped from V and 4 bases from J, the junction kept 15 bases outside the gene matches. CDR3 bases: TGTGCCACCAGCCCCTCCGGACGGGCGGGGGGGCGCACCGGGGAGCTGTTTTTT. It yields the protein CATSPSGRAGGRTGELFF.

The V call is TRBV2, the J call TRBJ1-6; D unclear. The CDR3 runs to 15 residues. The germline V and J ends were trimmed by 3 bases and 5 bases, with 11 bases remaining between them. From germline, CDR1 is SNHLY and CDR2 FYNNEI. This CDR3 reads CASSEWSVDNSPLHF. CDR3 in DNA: TGTGCCAGCAGTGAGTGGTCAGTCGATAATTCACCCCTCCACTTT.

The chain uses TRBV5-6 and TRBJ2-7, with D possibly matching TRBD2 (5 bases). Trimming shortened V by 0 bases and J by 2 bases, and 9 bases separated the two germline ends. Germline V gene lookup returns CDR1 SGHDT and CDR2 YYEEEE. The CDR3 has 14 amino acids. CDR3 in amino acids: CASSLGRLPYEQYF. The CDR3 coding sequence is TGTGCCAGCAGCTTGGGGAGGCTACCCTACGAGCAGTACTTC.

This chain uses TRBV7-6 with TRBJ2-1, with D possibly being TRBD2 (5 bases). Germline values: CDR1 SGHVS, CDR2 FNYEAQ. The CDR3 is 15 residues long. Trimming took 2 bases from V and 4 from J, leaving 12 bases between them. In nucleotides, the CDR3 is TGTGCCAGCAGCTTAACAGCGGACCCTTACAATGAGCAGTTCTTC. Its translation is CASSLTADPYNEQFF.